This TCR beta chain was recorded in a study of identical twins. Study-wide results and caveats: Zero-insertion analyses might be partly confounded by invariant T cells like MAIT and iNKT. The study found that models underestimated out-of-frame TCR alpha sharing in monozygotic twins.

This CDR3 has 14 amino acids. Germline CDR1 and CDR2: SGHRS and YFSETQ. The V segment lost 4 bases and the J segment 4 bases; nucleotides outside the gene matches: 4. Healthy Caucasian donors formed the entire cohort. This clonotype was seen at least ten times. No antigen is known for it. In TCRdb, the 5' RACE reads were re-called with MiXCR into one record per CDR3 protein. In the table there are roughly 690,000 distinct CDR3 sequences, over 20% of which are singletons. The same specimen was also included in a second study, on T cells expressing NK-cell markers.

The TCR sequence derives from a young woman in good health. The sample taken for sequencing was PBMCs. V is TRBV5-1 and J is TRBJ1-4; 7 nucleotides agree with TRBD1. This chain's CDR3 is CASSNGQVNEKLFF. In nucleotides, the CDR3 is TGCGCCAGCAGCAACGGACAGGTTAATGAAAAACTGTTTTTT.